This T cell receptor (beta chain) came from a study of T-cell memory formation after mild COVID-19 (dated by TCRdb to about 2021). For the wider study: Most TCR sequence clusters were specific to one of the two donors. Two young, previously healthy adult volunteers, one female and one male, were included in the cohort. T-cell clones expanding and contracting after mild COVID-19 in a couple of donors were tracked by longitudinal TCRalpha and TCRbeta repertoire sequencing.

Ficoll-Paque density gradient centrifugation was the method used to isolate PBMCs. Sequencing instrument: Illumina NovaSeq 6000. TCRalpha and TCRbeta cDNA libraries were built by 5'RACE with constant-segment primers, adding sample barcodes and unique molecular identifiers. RNA was extracted from every sample with Trizol reagent. Libraries were amplified in two PCR steps, with a second sample barcode and Illumina TruSeq adapters added in the second step. Sequencing of libraries was performed on an Illumina NovaSeq with 2 x 150 bp paired-end reads. In the authors' own workflow: Demultiplexing of reads and collapsing into UMI-guided consensus sequences were performed with migec v1.2.7. Using mixcr v2.1.11, UMI consensuses were aligned to TRA and TRB V and J templates and then assembled into clonotypes. A clonotype was counted as expanded or contracted only if both edgeR and NoisET called the change significant, with noise models trained on biological replicates. For edgeR calls, the cutoffs were a false discovery rate-adjusted p below 0.01 and a log2 fold-change threshold of 1. As an exploratory analysis of dynamics, max-normalized trajectories of the 1000 most abundant clonotypes were examined with PCA combined with hierarchical clustering. Separately sequenced CD4+ and CD8+ repertoires were used to assign a CD4 or CD8 phenotype to each responding clone. TCRdb reprocessed the public reads (quality trimming at Q25 with fastp, clone calling with MiXCR) and kept in-frame beta chains. Each CDR3 protein gets just one entry, which takes the most common genes and DNA from the rows behind it. The V and J calls follow TCRdb's processing rather than the paper's. For this sample there are some 110,000 distinct CDR3 sequences; around 12% appear just once. The ten most abundant clones make up 27% of the sample.

Comments on this clonotype: It lacks a known antigen. It has no much larger one-base neighbor in the sample; base qualities were not kept.

From the cysteine up to the phenylalanine, the CDR3 has a length of 13 residues. Left in the record is the CDR3 DNA by itself, 39 bases read in frame from the first base. From a lookup of the germline V gene, CDR1 and CDR2 are SGDLS and YYNGEE. V lost 4 bases and J lost 5 bases; the stretch between them is 10 bases long. Here is what the overall study found, with its caveats: Some responding clones were detected in pre-infection memory, which suggested that pre-existing cross-reactive memory T cells had joined the SARS-CoV-2 response. Contracting CD4+ clones were located mainly in the CM and EM memory subsets, whereas CD8+ clones were found to be enriched in EMRA. Clones that contracted from day 15 to 85 showed balanced CD4/CD8 phenotypes, whereas a second wave of clones that expanded from day 15 to 37 leaned towards CD4+. The study covered only a couple of mild cases, and larger cohorts including severe cases with pre-infection samples were considered necessary. SARS-CoV-2 specificity was not confirmed for the second-wave clones peaking on day 37.

The TCR sequence derives from an adult woman who had mild COVID-19 (a few samples of this study predate the infection). The sample titles of this study are shuffled in the database, so cell type and time point are left out; the donor was told from shared clones. The specimen sequenced was PBMCs or a T cell subset sorted from them (not recorded which). The rearrangement joined TRBV9 to TRBJ2-4; the D gene is perhaps TRBD1, from 6 matching bases. The nucleotide sequence is TGTGCCAGCAGCACAAACAGGGAAAACATTCAGTACTTC. Its protein is CASSTNRENIQYF.